The 21 T cell receptor beta chains presented below share a single source sample, sequenced in a study of T-cell reconstitution after alpha-beta-depleted transplantation in children. Unique molecular identifiers were built into the TCRbeta library. TCRdb reanalysed the PCR reads using MiXCR and keeps one entry per CDR3 protein. Among some 200,000 distinct CDR3 sequences listed, around 9.2% were seen once. The specimen comprised PBMCs, mostly from graft donor cells, sampled 360 days after TCRalphabeta/CD19-depleted stem cell transplant. The receptors were sampled from a male patient under 10 years old who had a stem cell transplant for acute myeloid leukemia, so the T cells may come from the graft donor.

This clonotype was seen a few times. The chain recombines TRBV12-3 or TRBV12-4 with TRBJ1-2; unclear D gene. V lost 6 bases to trimming and J lost 5 bases, with 7 bases between them. This CDR3 is built from 11 residues. The CDR3 DNA reads TGTGCCAGCAGGGCAGCGTATGGCTACACCTTC. Its translation: CASRAAYGYTF.

The chain carries TRBV6-5 and TRBJ1-1, with 8 bases matching TRBD1. Looked up from germline, CDR1 is MNHEY and CDR2 is SVGAGI. Trimming at V came to 2 bases and at J to 1 base, leaving 3 bases not matched to a gene. This CDR3 contains 15 residues. CDR3 residues: CASSYGGTGNTEAFF. The CDR3 bases are TGTGCCAGCAGTTACGGAGGGACAGGGAACACTGAAGCTTTCTTT.

This clonotype was picked up many times. The chain has TRBV20-1 and TRBJ1-2; 7 bases fit TRBD1. Germline V gene sequence: CDR1 DFQATT, CDR2 SNEGSKA (reference sequence). Trimming at V came to 7 bases and at J to 0 bases, leaving 5 bases not matched to a gene. The CDR3 loop spans 13 amino acids. The CDR3 DNA reads TGCAGTGGGCCTGGGACAGCTAACTATGGCTACACCTTC. It codes for CSGPGTANYGYTF.

This clonotype was counted many times. This sequence joins TRBV29-1 and TRBJ2-1, with 9 bases fitting TRBD1. The CDR3 sequence is 14 residues long. Germline V gene data show CDR1 as SQVTM and CDR2 as ANQGSEA. V lost 3 bases to trimming and J lost 4 bases; unmatched junction nucleotides: 4. This CDR3 is CSVEDRGMYNEQFF. The CDR3 DNA reads as TGCAGCGTTGAGGACAGGGGAATGTACAATGAGCAGTTCTTC.

This clonotype showed up many times. The chain links TRBV14 to TRBJ2-1; 9 bases are shared with TRBD1. Germline-derived CDR1 and CDR2 are SGHDN and FVKESK. V trimming: 4 bases; J trimming: 7 bases; junction bases outside the gene matches: 14. This CDR3 region has 17 residues. The CDR3 DNA reads as TGTGCCAGCAGCCTATTAAAAGGGACAGGGTTTCGAAATGAGCAGTTCTTC. Translation gives CASSLLKGTGFRNEQFF.

The chain couples TRBV12-3 or TRBV12-4 to TRBJ2-2; no definite D call. V lost 6 bases, J lost 4 bases, and 9 bases lay in between. The CDR3 runs to 13 residues. CDR3 amino acids: CASRPEFTGELFF. The CDR3 DNA reads TGTGCCAGCAGGCCTGAATTCACCGGGGAGCTGTTTTTT.

The CDR3, as DNA: TGTGCCATCAGTGTCACCCTAGAGGTTCCGGCGACTAATGAAAAACTGTTTTTT. It yields the protein CAISVTLEVPATNEKLFF. The chain links TRBV10-3 to TRBJ1-4, with unresolved D. V was clipped by 4 bases and J by 2 bases, with 20 bases between them. Germline V gene data show CDR1 as ENHRY and CDR2 as SYGVKD. This CDR3 has 18 residues.

This clonotype has at least ten counts. This sequence joins TRBV20-1 and TRBJ2-1, with 12 bases identical to TRBD2. The CDR3 has 15 amino acids. CDR1 and CDR2 (germline): DFQATT, SNEGSKA (reference sequence). V lost 6 bases and J lost 6; bases outside the gene matches: 9. CDR3 bases: TGCAGTGCAGAGGACGGACTAGCGGGATCCAATGAGCAGTTCTTC. Translation gives CSAEDGLAGSNEQFF.

This chain joins TRBV15 and TRBJ2-1, with D unresolved. The CDR3 is 14 amino acids. Germline V CDR1 and CDR2: LNHNV, YYDKDF (reference sequence). V was pared by 3 bases and J by 8 bases, with 14 bases between. DNA of the CDR3: TGTGCCACCAGCAGTGATTTCGCCAGAGATGAGCAGTTCTTC. It encodes CATSSDFARDEQFF.

This clonotype occurred a few times. The chain combines TRBV20-1 with TRBJ2-2, with 7 bases fitting TRBD2. The germline V gene encodes CDR1 DFQATT and CDR2 SNEGSKA (reference sequence). V shed 4 bases, J shed 5 bases, and the junction held 16 bases outside the gene matches. The CDR3 extends over 17 amino acids. Written as DNA, the CDR3 is TGCAGTGCTACGCTCCCCGGGGAGCGGGGTAATACCGGGGAGCTGTTTTTT. This encodes CSATLPGERGNTGELFF.

The chain joins TRBV7-2 to TRBJ2-2; the match to TRBD1 covers 8 bases. V lost 7 bases, J lost 4 bases, and 5 bases stayed unmatched. Germline V gives CDR1 SGHTA, CDR2 FQGNSA. This CDR3 comprises 14 residues. CDR3 amino acids: CASTWGTGTGELFF. DNA for the CDR3: TGTGCCAGCACCTGGGGGACAGGCACCGGGGAGCTGTTTTTT.

The chain combines TRBV12-3 or TRBV12-4 with TRBJ1-2; D not certain. V was pared by 5 bases and J by 4 bases, with 17 bases between. The CDR3 totals 15 residues. The CDR3 sequence is CASSPVVGESYGYTF. In nucleotides, the CDR3 is TGTGCCAGCAGTCCCGTAGTTGGGGAATCCTATGGCTACACCTTC.

The chain couples TRBV9 to TRBJ2-2, with D possibly TRBD2 on 6 matching bases. The germline V and J ends were trimmed by 4 bases and 0 bases, with 13 bases remaining between them. Germline CDR1 reads SGDLS; CDR2 reads YYNGEE. CDR3 size: 16 residues. The CDR3 region is CASSTRESPNTGELFF. The CDR3 DNA sequence: TGTGCCAGCAGCACCCGGGAGTCCCCGAACACCGGGGAGCTGTTTTTT.

This clonotype showed up just a few times. The V and J genes are TRBV10-3 and TRBJ1-5; D unclear. The V gene lost 6 bases and the J gene lost 6 bases, with 12 bases spanning the gap. Germline CDR1 ENHRY, CDR2 SYGVKD. This CDR3 region has 13 residues. CDR3 nucleotides: TGTGCCATCAGCGGACTGAGCGGTCAGCCCCAGCATTTT. This encodes CAISGLSGQPQHF.

This rearrangement joins TRBV5-4 to TRBJ1-5, with D possibly TRBD1 on 5 matching bases. The CDR3 runs to 17 residues. Germline V gene lookup returns CDR1 SGHNT and CDR2 YYREEE (reference sequence). Between the trimmed V and J ends, which lost 2 bases and 1 base, there was a span of 16 bases. CDR3 protein: CASSFVSGGESNQPQHF. For the CDR3, the DNA is TGTGCCAGCAGCTTTGTGAGTGGAGGGGAGAGCAATCAGCCCCAGCATTTT. Filled out from reference TRBV5-4 and TRBJ1-5, the complete variable domain reads ETGVTQSPTHLIKTRGQQVTLRCSSQSGHNTVSWYQQALGQGPQFIFQYYREEENGRGNFPPRFSGLQFPNYSSELNVNALELDDSALYLCASSFVSGGESNQPQHFGDGTRLSIL.

This clonotype was observed a handful of times. The rearrangement joins TRBV30 to TRBJ2-7, with 11 positions matching TRBD1. The CDR3 runs to 14 residues. Germline values: CDR1 GTSNPN, CDR2 SVGIG (reference sequence). V lost 3 bases and J lost 3; bases outside the gene matches: 4. The CDR3 protein is CAWRDRGRSYEQYF. The DNA for the CDR3 is TGTGCCTGGAGGGACAGGGGGCGAAGCTACGAGCAGTACTTC.

This clonotype was counted between two and nine times. This chain joins TRBV19 and TRBJ2-1; 8 positions agree with TRBD2. The ends lost 0 bases at V and 7 bases at J; junction bases unmatched: 5. CDR1 is LNHDA and CDR2 is SQIVND in the germline V gene (reference sequence). The CDR3 extends over 15 amino acids. The CDR3 is CASSIDRIAGNEQFF. As DNA, the CDR3 is TGTGCCAGTAGTATAGATCGGATAGCGGGAAATGAGCAGTTCTTC.

This sequence joins TRBV5-5 and TRBJ1-4; D gene unclear. The CDR3 is 15 residues long. V lost 0 bases to trimming and J lost 0 bases, with 6 bases between them. CDR1 is SGHKS and CDR2 is YYEKEE in the germline V gene (reference sequence). This chain's CDR3 is CASSLVASTNEKLFF. The CDR3 DNA sequence: TGTGCCAGCAGCTTGGTGGCATCAACTAATGAAAAACTGTTTTTT.

This clonotype was found many times. The V gene is TRBV5-1, the J gene TRBJ2-5; D is unclear. CDR1 is SGHRS, CDR2 YFSETQ, per germline. The ends were cut back, 5 bases at V and 1 base at J, with 6 bases in the middle. CDR3 length: 12 amino acids. The chain's CDR3 is CASRAVQETQYF. Here the CDR3 DNA reads TGCGCCAGCAGGGCCGTCCAAGAGACCCAGTACTTC.

This clonotype was detected ten times or more. J is TRBJ1-4 and V is TRBV3-1; D remains unclear. V was clipped by 0 bases and J by 3 bases, with 11 bases between them. The CDR3 spans 16 residues. CDR1 is LGHDT and CDR2 is YNNKEL in the germline V gene (reference sequence). The CDR3 protein is CASSQDPGRSNEKLFF. CDR3 sequence (DNA): TGTGCCAGCAGCCAAGATCCCGGACGGTCTAATGAAAAACTGTTTTTT.

There are many counts of this clonotype. J is TRBJ2-1 and V is TRBV5-1, with a weak D call TRBD2 (6 bases). Looked up from germline, CDR1 is SGHRS and CDR2 is YFSETQ. CDR3 length: 17 residues. Trimming removed 2 bases at V and 3 bases at J, with 18 bases between. The CDR3 sequence: CASSFIGWRGSYNEQFF. Written as DNA, the CDR3 is TGCGCCAGCAGCTTTATTGGTTGGCGGGGCAGCTACAATGAGCAGTTCTTC.